These T cell receptor beta chains were read from a single sample in a study of T cells in narcolepsy. Profiling relied on immunoSEQ multiplex PCR, and the TCRdb table lists in-frame clones only, not all of them. Altogether 30,000 to 40,000 clones are present, around four fifths being singletons, with the ten largest covering roughly 2.5%. The sequenced sample was CD45RA- memory CD4+ T cells from PBMCs. Receptor source: a human donor with narcolepsy. The CDR3 runs from the conserved cysteine through the conserved F or W. The D gene is left open where the match is weak. Size tells how often a clone was seen (once, few, many) or the class of an expanded clone, and some rows leave it out.

D gene	J gene	clone size	V gene	CDR3 protein	CDR3 DNA
.	TRBJ2-2	.	TRBV5-4	CASSLVVGNTGELFF	TGTGCCAGCAGCTTGGTGGTGGGGAACACCGGGGAGCTGTTTTTT
.	TRBJ1-1	.	TRBV10-3	CAISEEQDTEAFF	TGTGCCATCAGTGAGGAACAGGACACTGAAGCTTTCTTT
TRBD2	TRBJ2-1	few	TRBV27	CASSSGRGQFF	TGTGCCAGCAGTTCGGGGAGGGGGCAGTTCTTC
.	TRBJ1-3	.	TRBV7-2	CASSLRVVGSAKGNTIYF	TGTGCCAGCAGCTTAAGAGTAGTTGGGTCGGCAAAAGGAAACACCATATATTTT
.	TRBJ2-5	few	TRBV15	CATSTYAGTQAEETQYF	TGTGCCACCAGCACCTACGCCGGGACCCAGGCCGAAGAGACCCAGTACTTC
TRBD1	TRBJ2-7	.	TRBV6-1	CASTNLQGAAYEQYF	TGTGCCAGCACCAACCTACAGGGGGCGGCTTACGAGCAGTACTTC
TRBD2	TRBJ2-3	.	TRBV5-6	CASSRKGTSEAQYF	TGTGCCAGCAGCCGGAAAGGGACTAGCGAAGCGCAGTATTTT
.	TRBJ1-6	.	TRBV14	CASSQGRDNSPLHF	TGTGCCAGCAGCCAAGGACGGGATAATTCACCCCTCCACTTT
TRBD1	TRBJ1-2	.	TRBV27	CASGMGQGAYGYTF	TGTGCCAGCGGAATGGGACAGGGGGCCTATGGCTACACCTTC
TRBD1	TRBJ1-4	.	TRBV5-1	CASSLDRGREKLFF	TGCGCCAGCAGCTTGGACAGGGGGCGTGAAAAACTGTTTTTT
.	TRBJ2-1	.	TRBV4-2	CASSQDLEGPSGNEQFF	TGTGCCAGCAGCCAAGATCTTGAAGGCCCATCCGGCAATGAGCAGTTCTTC
.	TRBJ2-3	.	TRBV18	CASRSTDTQYF	TGTGCCAGCCGGAGCACAGATACGCAGTATTTT
.	TRBJ2-7	once	TRBV11-2	CASSPQGSYISYEQYF	TGTGCCAGCAGCCCCCAAGGAAGCTACATCTCCTACGAGCAGTACTTC
.	TRBJ1-6	.	TRBV6-1	CASSEAPGANRSPLHF	TGTGCCAGCAGTGAAGCACCCGGGGCTAACCGTTCACCCCTCCACTTT
.	TRBJ2-7	.	TRBV7-2	CASSLEARAPYEQYF	TGTGCCAGCAGCTTAGAGGCAAGGGCCCCCTACGAGCAGTACTTC
.	TRBJ1-1	.	TRBV7-2	CASHWTVNTEAFF	TGTGCCAGCCACTGGACAGTAAACACTGAAGCTTTCTTT
TRBD1	TRBJ2-7	.	TRBV19	CASSTRDRGTPPPYEQYF	TGTGCCAGTAGTACAAGGGACAGGGGAACCCCTCCCCCCTACGAGCAGTACTTC
TRBD2	TRBJ2-1	.	TRBV7-6	CASSALTSGSEQFF	TGTGCCAGCAGCGCCCTGACTAGCGGGAGTGAGCAGTTCTTC
.	TRBJ2-2	once	TRBV5-1	CASSSEARTMVHTGELFF	TGCGCCAGCAGCTCCGAAGCCCGAACCATGGTCCATACCGGGGAGCTGTTTTTT
.	TRBJ2-5	.	TRBV5-1	CASSSHETQYF	TGCGCCAGCAGCTCCCATGAGACCCAGTACTTC
.	TRBJ1-1	.	TRBV30	CAWSRPLTGSHTEAFF	TGTGCCTGGAGTCGACCTTTGACGGGTTCCCACACTGAAGCTTTCTTT
.	TRBJ2-1	.	TRBV2	CASGGGGYSYNEQFF	TGTGCCAGTGGGGGAGGCGGATACTCCTACAATGAGCAGTTCTTC
TRBD1	TRBJ2-5	.	TRBV28	CASSPRTGVGQETQYF	TGTGCCAGCAGTCCCCGGACAGGGGTAGGGCAAGAGACCCAGTACTTC
.	TRBJ1-2	.	TRBV4-3	CASSPGYGYTF	TGCGCCAGCAGCCCTGGATATGGCTACACCTTC
TRBD1	TRBJ1-6	.	TRBV27	CASSLRTGEQSPLHF	TGTGCCAGCAGTCTTAGGACAGGGGAACAATCACCCCTCCACTTT
.	TRBJ2-5	.	TRBV19	CASKEQGTQYF	TGTGCCAGTAAGGAGCAGGGGACCCAGTACTTC
.	TRBJ2-7	.	TRBV28	CASIAHSITSSYEQYF	TGTGCCAGCATCGCCCACTCGATAACGAGCTCCTACGAGCAGTACTTC
.	TRBJ2-1	.	TRBV11-2	CASGLEEYNEQFF	TGTGCCAGCGGCTTAGAGGAGTACAATGAGCAGTTCTTC
.	TRBJ1-2	.	TRBV11-2	CASSADNYGYTF	TGTGCCAGCAGCGCAGACAATTATGGCTACACCTTC
.	TRBJ1-3	.	TRBV30	CAWSVGYTIYF	TGTGCCTGGAGTGTGGGATACACCATATATTTT
.	TRBJ2-5	.	TRBV6-5	CASSEWETQYF	TGTGCCAGCAGTGAATGGGAGACCCAGTACTTC
.	TRBJ2-1	.	TRBV7-3	CASSLPPTRSYNEQFF	TGTGCCAGCAGCCTTCCGCCGACTAGATCTTACAATGAGCAGTTCTTC
.	TRBJ2-2	.	TRBV15	CATSRDRVSGELFF	TGTGCCACCAGCAGAGACAGGGTTAGCGGGGAGCTGTTTTTT
.	TRBJ2-5	once	TRBV2	CASRGDIRQTQYF	TGTGCCAGCAGAGGGGACATAAGACAGACCCAGTACTTC
TRBD2	TRBJ2-5	once	TRBV5-1	CASDASGNAETQYF	TGCGCCAGCGATGCGAGCGGGAATGCGGAGACCCAGTACTTC
TRBD1	TRBJ2-1	.	TRBV27	CASSLDRVVGEQFF	TGTGCCAGCAGTTTGGACAGGGTAGTGGGTGAGCAGTTCTTC
.	TRBJ1-4	once	TRBV5-1	CASSLGSRGNEKLFF	TGCGCCAGCAGCTTGGGCTCCAGGGGTAATGAAAAACTGTTTTTT
.	TRBJ2-7	.	TRBV2	CASSRQASSYEQYF	TGTGCCAGCAGCCGACAGGCGAGTTCCTACGAGCAGTACTTC
.	TRBJ1-4	.	TRBV10-3	CAISESSAETFEKLFF	TGTGCCATCAGTGAGTCTTCGGCAGAAACCTTTGAAAAACTGTTTTTT
TRBD2	TRBJ2-7	.	TRBV7-8	CASSVREGRDEQYF	TGTGCCAGCAGCGTACGGGAGGGCCGAGACGAGCAGTACTTC
.	TRBJ2-4	few	TRBV14	CASSQDLYSGIQYF	TGTGCCAGCAGCCAAGATCTCTACTCTGGCATTCAGTACTTC
TRBD2	TRBJ2-7	.	TRBV10-2	CATLDSGGPAYEQYF	TGCGCCACCCTAGATAGCGGGGGACCTGCCTACGAGCAGTACTTC
.	TRBJ2-5	.	TRBV29-1	CSADGQRETQYF	TGCAGCGCTGACGGACAGAGGGAGACCCAGTACTTC
.	TRBJ1-6	few	TRBV6-1	CASSPSASPVSPLHF	TGTGCCAGCAGTCCGTCGGCTTCGCCCGTCTCACCCCTCCACTTT
.	TRBJ2-3	.	TRBV7-2	CASSLEWGRNTQYF	TGTGCCAGCAGCTTAGAATGGGGGAGGAATACGCAGTATTTT
.	TRBJ1-1	once	TRBV19	CASSIGSKDTEAFF	TGTGCCAGTAGTATTGGTTCGAAGGACACTGAAGCTTTCTTT
.	TRBJ2-7	once	TRBV28	CASSLARPPYEQYF	TGTGCCAGCAGTTTGGCCCGACCTCCCTACGAGCAGTACTTC
.	TRBJ1-5	.	TRBV19	CASSPTDDQPQHF	TGTGCCAGTAGTCCCACAGACGATCAGCCCCAGCATTTT
.	TRBJ2-5	.	TRBV10-3	CAISPQPGGGETQYF	TGTGCCATCAGCCCCCAGCCCGGGGGTGGTGAGACCCAGTACTTC
TRBD2	TRBJ2-1	once	TRBV20-1	CSALLSGIKFF	TGCAGTGCCCTCCTAAGCGGGATAAAGTTCTTC
.	TRBJ2-6	.	TRBV11-3	CASSYGTSLDSGANVLTF	TGTGCCAGCAGCTACGGGACATCCCTCGACTCTGGGGCCAACGTCCTGACTTTC
TRBD1	TRBJ2-7	.	TRBV5-1	CASSLEGQGSYEQYF	TGCGCCAGCAGCTTGGAGGGACAGGGCTCCTACGAGCAGTACTTC